The 26 T cell receptor beta chains below come from one sample, sequenced in a study of glioma-infiltrating T cells after dendritic cell vaccination. Profiled with immunoSEQ multiplex PCR; TCRdb holds only in-frame clones, not every one. The sample has about 50,000 clones, roughly 90% seen once. The time point: after dendritic cell vaccination, including at tumor progression/relapse. The specimen comprised blood, sampled after dendritic cell vaccination. These receptors were collected from a human donor with glioblastoma.

The chain combines TRBV27 with TRBJ1-2; D perhaps matches TRBD1 (6 bases). Germline V gene sequence: CDR1 MNHEY, CDR2 SMNVEV (reference sequence). V dropped 3 bases and J dropped 1 base, with 9 bases sitting between them. The CDR3 has 14 amino acids. DNA of the CDR3: TGTGCCAGCAGTTTCAGGGGCGTTAACTATGGCTACACCTTC. This translates into CASSFRGVNYGYTF.

This rearrangement joins TRBV7-8 to TRBJ2-3; possible D gene TRBD2, 6 bases. The CDR3 has 16 residues. The germline V and J ends were trimmed by 5 bases and 3 bases, with 18 bases remaining between them. CDR1 and CDR2 (germline): SGHVS, FQNEAQ. CDR3 sequence reads: CASSDRRAGGTDTQYF. Written as DNA, the CDR3 is TGTGCCAGCAGCGACCGGAGGGCGGGTGGGACAGATACGCAGTATTTT.

The V gene is TRBV11-1, the J gene TRBJ2-1; D is perhaps TRBD1 (8 bases). The V gene lost 5 bases and the J gene lost 5 bases, with 22 bases spanning the gap. The CDR3 has 17 amino acids. Germline assignment: CDR1 SGHAT and CDR2 FQDESV (reference sequence). The CDR3 loop is CASSGQGAGGRDNEQFF. In DNA form, the CDR3 reads TGTGCCAGCAGCGGGCAGGGGGCCGGCGGGAGAGACAATGAGCAGTTCTTC.

V is TRBV28 and J is TRBJ2-3; D perhaps matches TRBD2 (6 bases). This CDR3 spans 13 amino acids. The V gene lost 4 bases and the J gene lost 8 bases, with 13 bases spanning the gap. Germline CDR1 reads MDHEN; CDR2 reads SYDVKM. The CDR3 region is CASSSPDGGTQYF. CDR3 nucleotide sequence: TGTGCCAGCAGTTCCCCGGACGGGGGTACGCAGTATTTT.

Points on this clone: Germline and junction disagree at one end, which may indicate a read error. This chain connects TRBV19 to TRBJ1-4, with 8 bases lining up with TRBD1. The germline V gene has CDR1 LNHDA and CDR2 SQIVND (reference sequence). This CDR3 is 13 amino acids long. CDR3 sequence: CASSIDYRTGFLF. Here the CDR3 DNA reads TGTGCCAGTAGTATAGACTATCGGACAGGGTTTCTTTTT.

The genes are TRBV6-5 and TRBJ1-2; D is perhaps TRBD1 (5 bases). There are 13 residues in the CDR3. Germline V lookup: CDR1 MNHEY, CDR2 SVGAGI. The V and J ends lost 1 base and 4 bases respectively, with 7 bases between them. CDR3 coding DNA: TGTGCCAGCAGTTACTTGGGGGGCTATGGCTACACCTTC. It yields the protein CASSYLGGYGYTF.

The genes are TRBV11-1 and TRBJ2-1, with 9 bases aligning to TRBD2. V dropped 3 bases and J dropped 3; count of bases not matched to a gene: 3. This CDR3 spans 15 amino acids. Germline V gene sequence: CDR1 SGHAT, CDR2 FQDESV (reference sequence). Here the CDR3 reads CASSLNSGSYNEQFF. The CDR3 coding sequence is TGTGCCAGCAGCTTGAATAGCGGGAGCTACAATGAGCAGTTCTTC.

V and J are TRBV2 and TRBJ2-3, with D unresolved. The V and J ends lost 7 bases and 4 bases respectively, with 9 bases between them. The length of the CDR3 is 12 residues. Germline CDR1 SNHLY, CDR2 FYNNEI. The CDR3 DNA reads TGTGCCAGCATGCTCCGGGCAGATACGCAGTATTTT. Translating it yields CASMLRADTQYF.

This clone was picked up a small number of times. V usage is TRBV5-4 and J usage is TRBJ1-2, with 9 bases aligning to TRBD1. Germline V lookup: CDR1 SGHNT, CDR2 YYREEE (reference sequence). The CDR3 spans 14 residues. V dropped 3 bases and J dropped 5; count of bases not matched to a gene: 5. The CDR3 DNA sequence: TGTGCCAGCAGCTGGGACAGGGAGAGATATGGCTACACCTTC. Its protein product is CASSWDRERYGYTF. Filled out from reference TRBV5-4 and TRBJ1-2, the complete variable domain reads ETGVTQSPTHLIKTRGQQVTLRCSSQSGHNTVSWYQQALGQGPQFIFQYYREEENGRGNFPPRFSGLQFPNYSSELNVNALELDDSALYLCASSWDRERYGYTFGSGTRLTVV.

CDR3 region: CASSQPSGRAGDTQYF. CDR3 in DNA: TGTGCCAGCAGTCAACCTAGCGGGAGGGCCGGAGATACGCAGTATTTT. This chain connects TRBV28 to TRBJ2-3; TRBD2 matches 12 bases. CDR1 and CDR2 (germline): MDHEN, SYDVKM. The CDR3 contains 16 residues. V gave up 5 bases and J gave up 5 bases; unmatched junction bases: 8. Drawing the rest from reference TRBV28 and TRBJ2-3, the complete variable domain is DVKVTQSSRYLVKRTGEKVFLECVQDMDHENMFWYRQDPGLGLRLIYFSYDVKMKEKGDIPEGYSVSREKKERFSLILESASTNQTSMYLCASSQPSGRAGDTQYFGPGTRLTVL.

This chain joins TRBV6-5 and TRBJ2-2; D remains unclear. V shed 6 bases and J shed 1 base, with 9 bases lying between them. This CDR3 is built from 14 residues. Germline-derived CDR1 and CDR2 are MNHEY and SVGAGI. The CDR3 protein is CASRAVRNTGELFF. CDR3 coding DNA: TGTGCCAGCAGGGCGGTTCGGAACACCGGGGAGCTGTTTTTT.

The rearrangement joins TRBV19 to TRBJ1-2, with a weak D call TRBD1 (6 bases). Trimming stripped 5 bases from V and 2 bases from J, with 15 bases between. The CDR3 length is 15 residues. Germline V CDR1 and CDR2: LNHDA, SQIVND (reference sequence). The CDR3 nucleotides are TGTGCCAGTAGTTACAGGCCTCAGGGGAACTATGGCTACACCTTC. Translating it yields CASSYRPQGNYGYTF.

The genes are TRBV5-1 and TRBJ1-1; TRBD1 aligns across 7 bases. V shed 5 bases, J shed 3 bases, and the junction held 10 bases outside the gene matches. Germline CDR1 and CDR2: SGHRS and YFSETQ. This CDR3 contains 15 residues. The CDR3 here is CASSWQGTADTEAFF. CDR3 nucleotides: TGCGCCAGCAGTTGGCAGGGGACAGCGGACACTGAAGCTTTCTTT.

The chain has TRBV7-2 and TRBJ2-7, with a possible D match to TRBD2 (7 bases). The ends were cut back, 8 bases at V and 6 bases at J, with 23 bases in the middle. Germline assignment: CDR1 SGHTA and CDR2 FQGNSA. The CDR3 spans 15 residues. In DNA, the CDR3 is TGTGCCAGCCAACGAGGGGGGGGAGACCCCTCCGAGCAGTACTTC. As protein: CASQRGGGDPSEQYF.

This chain uses TRBV28 with TRBJ2-5, with 9 positions matching TRBD2. Germline V gene sequence: CDR1 MDHEN, CDR2 SYDVKM. The CDR3 loop spans 16 amino acids. J lost 3 bases, V lost 5 bases, and 10 bases had no gene match. DNA of the CDR3: TGTGCCAGCAGTCTCTCCAGGGCTAGCGGGAAAGAGACCCAGTACTTC. Protein: CASSLSRASGKETQYF. The complete variable domain, with remaining parts taken from reference TRBV28 and TRBJ2-5, reads DVKVTQSSRYLVKRTGEKVFLECVQDMDHENMFWYRQDPGLGLRLIYFSYDVKMKEKGDIPEGYSVSREKKERFSLILESASTNQTSMYLCASSLSRASGKETQYFGPGTRLLVL.

This clone was seen only once. J is TRBJ1-1 and V is TRBV7-2; 10 bases agree with TRBD1. V gave up 6 bases and J gave up 3 bases; unmatched junction bases: 4. Per germline, CDR1 SGHTA and CDR2 FQGNSA. The CDR3 is made up of 14 amino acids. The CDR3 spells CASRRTGGYTEAFF. The DNA for the CDR3 is TGTGCCAGCAGGCGGACAGGGGGGTACACTGAAGCTTTCTTT.

V and J are TRBV10-3 and TRBJ1-2; D unclear. With 4 bases removed from V and 5 bases from J, the gap between germline ends came to 11 bases. Germline loops: CDR1 ENHRY, CDR2 SYGVKD. The CDR3 is 13 amino acids. The CDR3 spells CAISGGLEYGYTF. In DNA form, the CDR3 reads TGTGCCATCAGTGGAGGGTTAGAGTATGGCTACACCTTC.

The J gene is TRBJ2-1, the V gene TRBV9; D is unclear. CDR3 size: 16 residues. Trimming stripped 0 bases from V and 3 bases from J, with 13 bases between. Per the germline V gene, CDR1 is SGDLS and CDR2 is YYNGEE. For the CDR3, the DNA is TGTGCCAGCAGCGTAGCGGTAACCGCTCACTACAATGAGCAGTTCTTC. Translating gives CASSVAVTAHYNEQFF. Full variable domain (rest looked up from reference TRBV9 and TRBJ2-1): DSGVTQTPKHLITATGQRVTLRCSPRSGDLSVYWYQQSLDQGLQFLIQYYNGEERAKGNILERFSAQQFPDLHSELNLSSLELGDSALYFCASSVAVTAHYNEQFFGPGTRLTVL.

The chain has TRBV10-3 and TRBJ1-4; D ambiguous. The CDR3 totals 13 residues. Germline V gene data show CDR1 as ENHRY and CDR2 as SYGVKD. V lost 11 bases to trimming and J lost 0 bases, with 10 bases between them. CDR3 nucleotides: TGTGCCGTACGAGGTACAACTAATGAAAAACTGTTTTTT. This sequence encodes CAVRGTTNEKLFF.

The V and J genes are TRBV5-1 and TRBJ2-1; 8 positions agree with TRBD1. Per the germline V gene, CDR1 is SGHRS and CDR2 is YFSETQ. This CDR3 has 13 residues. With 0 bases clipped from V and 7 bases from J, the junction kept 0 bases outside the gene matches. The CDR3 nucleotides read TGCGCCAGCAGCTTGGGACAGGGGAATGAGCAGTTCTTC. The encoded protein is CASSLGQGNEQFF.

The J gene is TRBJ1-4, the V gene TRBV7-9; TRBD1 agrees at 7 bases. The germline V gene has CDR1 SEHNR and CDR2 FQNEAQ (reference sequence). With V trimmed by 4 bases and J by 4 bases, 15 bases remained unmatched. The CDR3 length is 18 residues. The CDR3 DNA reads TGTGCCAGCAGCTGGAGGACAGGTGCCGATTCTTATAATGAAAAACTGTTTTTT. Its translation: CASSWRTGADSYNEKLFF.

The chain combines TRBV18 with TRBJ2-7; a possible D gene is TRBD2 (6 bases). The V and J ends lost 4 bases and 3 bases respectively, with 13 bases between them. The germline V gene has CDR1 KGHSH and CDR2 LQKENI. This CDR3 has 14 residues. The CDR3 coding sequence is TGTGCCAGCTCACTTGAGGGAGGTTACTACGAGCAGTACTTC. It specifies CASSLEGGYYEQYF.

The chain joins TRBV6-6 to TRBJ2-7; no clear D gene. The germline V and J ends were trimmed by 7 bases and 12 bases, with 16 bases remaining between them. Germline lookup yields CDR1 MNHNY and CDR2 SVGAGI (reference sequence). The CDR3 is made up of 11 amino acids. The CDR3 coding sequence is TGTGCCAGCACAGGTCGAGACGCCATGTACTTC. This codes for CASTGRDAMYF.

The rearrangement links TRBV6-6 to TRBJ2-2, with 7 nucleotides matching TRBD1. After removal of 7 bases from V and 1 base from J, the junction contained 3 bases not matched to a gene. Looked up from germline, CDR1 is MNHNY and CDR2 is SVGAGI (reference sequence). The CDR3 is 14 amino acids. Here the CDR3 DNA reads TGTGCCAGCACTAACAGGGGGAACACCGGGGAGCTGTTTTTT. Residues: CASTNRGNTGELFF.

The chain joins TRBV14 to TRBJ2-5, with a tentative D call TRBD1 (6 bases). Trimming shortened V by 5 bases and J by 2 bases, and 15 bases separated the two germline ends. The CDR3 extends over 15 amino acids. The V gene's germline CDR1 is SGHDN and CDR2 FVKESK. This chain's CDR3 is CASSKRIGGQETQYF. The CDR3 region has the DNA TGTGCCAGCAGCAAAAGGATAGGGGGACAAGAGACCCAGTACTTC.

The chain carries TRBV19 and TRBJ1-2; 7 nucleotides match TRBD1. This CDR3 is 14 amino acids long. Trimming at V came to 4 bases and at J to 4 bases, leaving 6 bases not matched to a gene. Per germline, CDR1 LNHDA and CDR2 SQIVND (reference sequence). As DNA, the CDR3 is TGTGCCAGTAGTACTCCGGGACAGAGCTATGGCTACACCTTC. Protein sequence: CASSTPGQSYGYTF.